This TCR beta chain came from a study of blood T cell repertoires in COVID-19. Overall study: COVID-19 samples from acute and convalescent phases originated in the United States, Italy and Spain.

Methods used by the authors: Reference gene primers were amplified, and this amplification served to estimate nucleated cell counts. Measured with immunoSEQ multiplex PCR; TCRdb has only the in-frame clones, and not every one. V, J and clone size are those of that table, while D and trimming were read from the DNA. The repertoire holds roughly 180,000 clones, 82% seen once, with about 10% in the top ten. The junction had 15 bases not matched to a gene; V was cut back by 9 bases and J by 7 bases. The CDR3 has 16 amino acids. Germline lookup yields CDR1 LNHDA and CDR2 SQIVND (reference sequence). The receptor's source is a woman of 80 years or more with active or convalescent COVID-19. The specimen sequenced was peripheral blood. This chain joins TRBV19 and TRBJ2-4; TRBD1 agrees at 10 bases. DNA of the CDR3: TGTGCCAGCGCTCGGGAGACAGGGGGCTTAGGGAACATTCAGTACTTC. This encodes CASARETGGLGNIQYF.